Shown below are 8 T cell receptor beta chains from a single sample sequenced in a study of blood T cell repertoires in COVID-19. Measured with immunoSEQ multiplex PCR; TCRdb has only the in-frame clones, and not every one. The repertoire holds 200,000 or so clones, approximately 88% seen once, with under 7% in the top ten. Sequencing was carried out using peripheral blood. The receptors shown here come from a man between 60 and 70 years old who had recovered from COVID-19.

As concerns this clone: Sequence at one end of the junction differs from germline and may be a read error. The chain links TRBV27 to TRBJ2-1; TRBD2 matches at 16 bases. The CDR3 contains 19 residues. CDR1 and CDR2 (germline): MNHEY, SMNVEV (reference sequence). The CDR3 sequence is CASSLSGTSGGARYNEQFF. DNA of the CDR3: TGTGCCAGCAGTCTATCCGGGACTAGCGGGGGGGCGAGGTACAATGAGCAGTTCTTC.

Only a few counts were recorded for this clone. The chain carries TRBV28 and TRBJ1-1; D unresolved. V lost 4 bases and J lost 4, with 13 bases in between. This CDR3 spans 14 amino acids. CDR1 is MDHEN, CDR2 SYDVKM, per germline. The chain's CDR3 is CASSSEALSTEAFF. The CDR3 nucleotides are TGTGCCAGCAGTTCCGAGGCCCTCTCCACTGAAGCTTTCTTT.

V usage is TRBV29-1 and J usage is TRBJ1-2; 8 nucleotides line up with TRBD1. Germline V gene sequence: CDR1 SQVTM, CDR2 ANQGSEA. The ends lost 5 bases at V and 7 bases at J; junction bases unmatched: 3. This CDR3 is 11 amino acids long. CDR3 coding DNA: TGCAGCGTTTGGACAGGGCTTGGCTACACCTTC. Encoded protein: CSVWTGLGYTF.

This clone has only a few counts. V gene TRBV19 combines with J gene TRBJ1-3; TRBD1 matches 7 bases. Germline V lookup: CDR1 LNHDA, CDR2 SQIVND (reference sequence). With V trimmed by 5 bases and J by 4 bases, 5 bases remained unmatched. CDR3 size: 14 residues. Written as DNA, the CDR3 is TGTGCCAGTAGTTCTCAGGGGGACGGAAACACCATATATTTT. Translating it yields CASSSQGDGNTIYF.

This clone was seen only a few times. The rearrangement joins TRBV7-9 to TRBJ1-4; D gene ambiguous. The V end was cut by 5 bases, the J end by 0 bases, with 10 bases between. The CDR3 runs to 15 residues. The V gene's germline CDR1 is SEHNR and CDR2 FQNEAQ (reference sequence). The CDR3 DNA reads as TGTGCCAGCAGCGCGCGAGCTCCAACTAATGAAAAACTGTTTTTT. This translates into CASSARAPTNEKLFF.

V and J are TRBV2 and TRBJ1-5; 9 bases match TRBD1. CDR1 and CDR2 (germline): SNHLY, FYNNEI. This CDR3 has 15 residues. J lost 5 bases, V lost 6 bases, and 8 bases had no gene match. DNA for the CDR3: TGTGCCAGCAGGGATACAGGGGGCCGGGATCAGCCCCAGCATTTT. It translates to CASRDTGGRDQPQHF.

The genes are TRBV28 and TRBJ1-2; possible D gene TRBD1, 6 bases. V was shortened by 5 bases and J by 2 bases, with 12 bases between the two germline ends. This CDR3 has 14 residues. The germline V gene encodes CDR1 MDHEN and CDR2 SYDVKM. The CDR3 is CASSKGGWNYGYTF. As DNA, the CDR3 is TGTGCCAGCAGTAAGGGGGGGTGGAACTATGGCTACACCTTC.

CDR3 in DNA: TGTGCCAGCAGTCCCGCCAGAATGGGCCATCACTACACCTTC. Amino acids: CASSPARMGHHYTF. The chain recombines TRBV6-5 with TRBJ1-2; D gene ambiguous. CDR1 and CDR2 from the germline V gene are MNHEY and SVGAGI. The length of the CDR3 is 14 residues. Deletions cut 5 bases from V and 10 bases from J, with 20 bases between.